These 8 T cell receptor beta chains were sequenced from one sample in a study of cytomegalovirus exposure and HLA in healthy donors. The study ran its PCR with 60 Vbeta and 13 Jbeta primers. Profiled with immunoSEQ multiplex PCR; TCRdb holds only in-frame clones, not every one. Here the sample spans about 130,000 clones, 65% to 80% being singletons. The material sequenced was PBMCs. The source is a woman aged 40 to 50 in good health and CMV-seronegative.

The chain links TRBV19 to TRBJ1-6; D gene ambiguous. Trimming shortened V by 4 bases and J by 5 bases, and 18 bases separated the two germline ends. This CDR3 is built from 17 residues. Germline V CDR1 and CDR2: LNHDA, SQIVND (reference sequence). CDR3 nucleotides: TGTGCCAGTAGTAGGGCCTTCGGAGGGTACCATAATTCACCCCTCCACTTT. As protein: CASSRAFGGYHNSPLHF.

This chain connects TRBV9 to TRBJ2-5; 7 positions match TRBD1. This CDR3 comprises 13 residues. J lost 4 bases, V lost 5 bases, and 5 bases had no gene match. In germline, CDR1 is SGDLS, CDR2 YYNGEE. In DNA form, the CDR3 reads TGTGCCAGCAGTTCCAGACAGGGAGAGACCCAGTACTTC. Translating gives CASSSRQGETQYF.

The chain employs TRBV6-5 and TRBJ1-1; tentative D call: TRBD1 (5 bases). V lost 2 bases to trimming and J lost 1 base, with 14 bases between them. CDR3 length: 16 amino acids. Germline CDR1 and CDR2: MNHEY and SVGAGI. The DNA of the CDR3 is TGTGCCAGCAGTTACAGGGACTTTTCATGGAACACTGAAGCTTTCTTT. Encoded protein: CASSYRDFSWNTEAFF.

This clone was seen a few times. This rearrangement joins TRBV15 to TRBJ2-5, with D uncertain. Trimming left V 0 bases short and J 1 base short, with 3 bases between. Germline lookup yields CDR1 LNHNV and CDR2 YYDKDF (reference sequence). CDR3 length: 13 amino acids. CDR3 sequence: CATSRDGQETQYF. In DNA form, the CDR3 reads TGTGCCACCAGCAGAGACGGCCAAGAGACCCAGTACTTC.

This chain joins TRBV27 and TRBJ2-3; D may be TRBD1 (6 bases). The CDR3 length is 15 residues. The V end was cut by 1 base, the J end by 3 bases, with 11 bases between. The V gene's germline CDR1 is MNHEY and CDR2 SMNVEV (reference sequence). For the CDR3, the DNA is TGTGCCAGCAGTTTATTGTGGCAGGGGACAGATACGCAGTATTTT. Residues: CASSLLWQGTDTQYF.

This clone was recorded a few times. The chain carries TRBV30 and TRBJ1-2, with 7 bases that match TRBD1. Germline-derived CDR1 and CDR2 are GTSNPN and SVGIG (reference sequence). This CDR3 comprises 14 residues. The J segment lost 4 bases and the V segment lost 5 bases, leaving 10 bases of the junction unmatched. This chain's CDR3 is CAWDREVTSYGYTF. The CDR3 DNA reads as TGTGCCTGGGACAGGGAAGTTACGAGCTATGGCTACACCTTC. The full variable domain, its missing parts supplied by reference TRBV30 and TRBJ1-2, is SQTIHQWPATLVQPVGSPLSLECTVEGTSNPNLYWYRQAAGRGLQLLFYSVGIGQISSEVPQNLSASRPQDRQFILSSKKLLLSDSGFYLCAWDREVTSYGYTFGSGTRLTVV.

Here the CDR3 DNA reads TGTGCCAGCAGCCAAAAGCCGGGGGGGACCTATGGCTACACCTTC. Translated: CASSQKPGGTYGYTF. The chain couples TRBV14 to TRBJ1-2, with TRBD1 as a possible D gene (5 bases). This CDR3 has 15 residues. V lost 2 bases and J lost 4, with 14 bases in between. CDR1 SGHDN and CDR2 FVKESK come from the germline V gene.

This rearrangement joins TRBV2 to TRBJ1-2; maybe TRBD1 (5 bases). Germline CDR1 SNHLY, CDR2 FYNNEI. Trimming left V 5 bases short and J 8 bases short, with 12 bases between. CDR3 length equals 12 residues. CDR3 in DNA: TGTGCCAGCAGTTTAGGGGTGGAGGGCTACACCTTC. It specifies CASSLGVEGYTF.